This T cell receptor beta chain was captured in a study of control samples from healthy donors and cancer patients. The data were produced by immunoSEQ multiplex PCR, yet TCRdb's version contains in-frame clones alone and is incomplete. Of 150,000 or so clones listed, around 90% are singletons. The CDR3 sequence is 12 residues long. In germline, CDR1 is MNHNS, CDR2 SASEGT. V lost 3 bases, J lost 6 bases, and 2 bases stayed unmatched. V and J are TRBV6-1 and TRBJ2-7; TRBD2 matches 7 bases. The sample consisted of blood. This sequence originates from a man between 18 and 35 years old in good health. CDR3 protein: CASSDGGGEQYF. Written as DNA, the CDR3 is TGTGCCAGCAGTGATGGCGGGGGCGAGCAGTACTTC.